The entry below describes one T cell receptor (beta chain). Its cognate antigen is unknown. The data were taken from a study of cytomegalovirus exposure and HLA in healthy donors. Notes on the study in general: Subsequent analysis found a tendency for first-cohort TCR clusters to co-occur within the 90 to 150 validation repertoires.

Generated by immunoSEQ multiplex PCR, the TCRdb table keeps only in-frame clones and is missing some. Among around 160,000 clones listed, just under 85% were seen once. Trimming took 3 bases from V and 3 from J; bases not matched to a gene: 2. This CDR3 contains 14 residues. Germline values: CDR1 SGHNT, CDR2 YYREEE (reference sequence). The source is a man aged 30 to 45 in good health and CMV-seropositive. The sequencing input was PBMCs. The rearrangement links TRBV5-4 to TRBJ2-2; 7 bases are shared with TRBD2. CDR3 sequence reads: CASSWGGDTGELFF. CDR3 sequence (DNA): TGTGCCAGCAGCTGGGGGGGGGACACCGGGGAGCTGTTTTTT.